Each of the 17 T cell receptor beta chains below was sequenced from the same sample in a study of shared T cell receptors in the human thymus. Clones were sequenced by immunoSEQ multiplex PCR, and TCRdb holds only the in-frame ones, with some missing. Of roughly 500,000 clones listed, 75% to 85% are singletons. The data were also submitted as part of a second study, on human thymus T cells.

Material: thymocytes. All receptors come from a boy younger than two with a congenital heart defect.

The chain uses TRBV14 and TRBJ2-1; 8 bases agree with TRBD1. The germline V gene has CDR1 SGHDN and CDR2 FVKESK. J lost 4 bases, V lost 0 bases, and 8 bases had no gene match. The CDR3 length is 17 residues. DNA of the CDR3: TGTGCCAGCAGCCAAGAGAAGGGGACAGGAGCTTACAATGAGCAGTTCTTC. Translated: CASSQEKGTGAYNEQFF. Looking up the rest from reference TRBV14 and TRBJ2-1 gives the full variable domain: EAGVTQFPSHSVIEKGQTVTLRCDPISGHDNLYWYRRVMGKEIKFLLHFVKESKQDESGMPNNRFLAERTGGTYSTLKVQPAELEDSGVYFCASSQEKGTGAYNEQFFGPGTRLTVL.

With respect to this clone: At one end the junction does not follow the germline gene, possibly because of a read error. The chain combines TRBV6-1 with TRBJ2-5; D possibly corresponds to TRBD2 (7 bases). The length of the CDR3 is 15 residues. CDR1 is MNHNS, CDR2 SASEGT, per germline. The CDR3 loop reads CASREAGHSQETQYF. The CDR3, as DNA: TGTGCCAGCAGAGAAGCGGGACATTCTCAAGAGACCCAGTACTTC.

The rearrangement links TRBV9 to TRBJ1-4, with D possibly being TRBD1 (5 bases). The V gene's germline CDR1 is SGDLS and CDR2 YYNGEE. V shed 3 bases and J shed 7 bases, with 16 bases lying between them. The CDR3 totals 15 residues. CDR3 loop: CASSEPGGSGEKLFF. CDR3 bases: TGTGCCAGCAGCGAGCCTGGGGGGAGTGGTGAAAAACTGTTTTTT. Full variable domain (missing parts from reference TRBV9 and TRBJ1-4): DSGVTQTPKHLITATGQRVTLRCSPRSGDLSVYWYQQSLDQGLQFLIQYYNGEERAKGNILERFSAQQFPDLHSELNLSSLELGDSALYFCASSEPGGSGEKLFFGSGTQLSVL.

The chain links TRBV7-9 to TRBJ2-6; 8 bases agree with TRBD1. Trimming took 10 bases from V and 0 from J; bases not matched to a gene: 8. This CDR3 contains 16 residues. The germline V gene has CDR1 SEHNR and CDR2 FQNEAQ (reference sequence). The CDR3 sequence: CAIPGQEISGANVLTF. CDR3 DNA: TGTGCCATTCCGGGACAGGAGATCTCTGGGGCCAACGTCCTGACTTTC.

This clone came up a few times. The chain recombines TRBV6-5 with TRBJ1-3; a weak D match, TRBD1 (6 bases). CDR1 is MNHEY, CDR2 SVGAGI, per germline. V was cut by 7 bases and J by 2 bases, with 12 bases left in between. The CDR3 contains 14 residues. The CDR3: CASTAEGAGNTIYF. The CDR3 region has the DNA TGTGCCAGCACCGCCGAGGGGGCTGGAAACACCATATATTTT.

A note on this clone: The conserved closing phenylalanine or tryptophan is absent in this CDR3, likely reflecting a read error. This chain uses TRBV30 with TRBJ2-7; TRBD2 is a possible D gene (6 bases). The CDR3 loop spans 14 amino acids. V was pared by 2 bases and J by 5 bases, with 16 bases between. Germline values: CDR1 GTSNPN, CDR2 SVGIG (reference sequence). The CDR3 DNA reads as TGTGCCTGGAGTCGGGAGTTCTCATCCAACGAGCAGTACCTC. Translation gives CAWSREFSSNEQYL.

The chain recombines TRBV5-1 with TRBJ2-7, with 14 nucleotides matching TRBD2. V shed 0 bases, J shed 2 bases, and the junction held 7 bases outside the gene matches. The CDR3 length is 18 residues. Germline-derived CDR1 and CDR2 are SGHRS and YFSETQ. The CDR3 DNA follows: TGCGCCAGCAGCTTGGACGGGACTAGCGGGAGTACCACCTACGAGCAGTACTTC. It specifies CASSLDGTSGSTTYEQYF. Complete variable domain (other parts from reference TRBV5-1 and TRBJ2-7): KAGVTQTPRYLIKTRGQQVTLSCSPISGHRSVSWYQQTPGQGLQFLFEYFSETQRNKGNFPGRFSGRQFSNSRSEMNVSTLELGDSALYLCASSLDGTSGSTTYEQYFGPGTRLTVT.

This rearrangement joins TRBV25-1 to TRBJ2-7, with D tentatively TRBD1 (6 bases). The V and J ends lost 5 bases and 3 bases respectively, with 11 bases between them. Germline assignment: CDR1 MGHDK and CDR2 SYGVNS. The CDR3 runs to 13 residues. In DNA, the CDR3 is TGTGCCAGCAGTCCAGGGGTGGTCTACGAGCAGTACTTC. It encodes CASSPGVVYEQYF.

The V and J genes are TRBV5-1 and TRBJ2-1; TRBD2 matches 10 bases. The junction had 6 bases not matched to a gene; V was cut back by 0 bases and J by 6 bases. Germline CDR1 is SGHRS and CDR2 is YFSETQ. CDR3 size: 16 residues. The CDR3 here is CASSLDEAGGVNEQFF. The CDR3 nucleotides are TGCGCCAGCAGCTTGGACGAAGCGGGGGGGGTCAATGAGCAGTTCTTC.

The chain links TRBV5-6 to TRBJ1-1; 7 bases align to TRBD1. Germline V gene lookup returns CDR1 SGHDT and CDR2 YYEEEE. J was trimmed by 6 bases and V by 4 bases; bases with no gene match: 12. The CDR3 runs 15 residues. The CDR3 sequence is CASSALQGNISEAFF. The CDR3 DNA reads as TGTGCCAGCAGCGCATTACAGGGGAATATCTCTGAAGCTTTCTTT.

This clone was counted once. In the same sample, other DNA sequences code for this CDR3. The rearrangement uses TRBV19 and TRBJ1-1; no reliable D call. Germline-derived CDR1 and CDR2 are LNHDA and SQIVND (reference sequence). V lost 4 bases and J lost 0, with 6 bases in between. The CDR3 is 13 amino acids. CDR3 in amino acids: CASSTVMNTEAFF. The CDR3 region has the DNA TGTGCCAGTAGTACCGTAATGAACACTGAAGCTTTCTTT.

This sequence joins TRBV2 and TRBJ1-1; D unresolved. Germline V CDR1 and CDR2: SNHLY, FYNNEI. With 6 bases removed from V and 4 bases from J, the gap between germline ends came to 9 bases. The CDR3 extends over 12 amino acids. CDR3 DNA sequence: TGTGCCAGCAGAGGAGGGCCCACTGAAGCTTTCTTT. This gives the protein CASRGGPTEAFF.

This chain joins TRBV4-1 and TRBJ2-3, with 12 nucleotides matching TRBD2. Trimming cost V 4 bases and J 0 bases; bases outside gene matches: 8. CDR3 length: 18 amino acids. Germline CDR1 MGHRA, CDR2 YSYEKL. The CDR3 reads CASSRLAGVPRSTDTQYF. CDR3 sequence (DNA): TGCGCCAGCAGCCGACTAGCGGGAGTCCCTCGCAGCACAGATACGCAGTATTTT.

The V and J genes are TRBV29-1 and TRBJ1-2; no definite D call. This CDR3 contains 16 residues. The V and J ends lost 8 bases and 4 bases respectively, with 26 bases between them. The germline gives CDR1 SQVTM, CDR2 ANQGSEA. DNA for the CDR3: TGCAGCATTCTCGATGGTGGGGAGTCCATACCCTATGGCTACACCTTC. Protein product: CSILDGGESIPYGYTF.

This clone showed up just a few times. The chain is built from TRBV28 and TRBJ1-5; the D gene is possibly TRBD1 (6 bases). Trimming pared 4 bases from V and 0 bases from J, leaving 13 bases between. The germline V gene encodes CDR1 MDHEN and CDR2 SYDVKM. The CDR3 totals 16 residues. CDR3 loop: CASSSRGTLSNQPQHF. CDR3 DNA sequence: TGTGCCAGCAGTTCTAGGGGGACGCTTAGCAATCAGCCCCAGCATTTT.

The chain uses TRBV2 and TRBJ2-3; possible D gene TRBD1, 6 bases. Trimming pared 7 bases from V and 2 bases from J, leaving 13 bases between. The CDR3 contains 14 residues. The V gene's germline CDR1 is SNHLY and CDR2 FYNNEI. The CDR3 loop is CASTVDRATDTQYF. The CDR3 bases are TGTGCCAGCACCGTGGACAGAGCCACAGATACGCAGTATTTT.

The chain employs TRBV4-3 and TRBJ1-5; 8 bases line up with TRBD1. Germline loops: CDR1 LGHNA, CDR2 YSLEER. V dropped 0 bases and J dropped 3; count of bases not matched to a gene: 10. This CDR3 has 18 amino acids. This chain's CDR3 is CASSQELKDRVSNQPQHF. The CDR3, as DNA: TGCGCCAGCAGCCAAGAACTTAAGGACAGGGTTTCCAATCAGCCCCAGCATTTT.